A single sample gave rise to the 24 T cell receptor beta chains below, sequenced in a study of blood T cell repertoires in COVID-19. Sequencing used immunoSEQ multiplex PCR; TCRdb keeps in-frame clones, though not all of them. There are 150,000 to 200,000 clones in the sample; 70% to 85% occur only once, and about a fifth lies in the top ten. The sequenced sample consisted of peripheral blood. Source of these receptors: a woman of 80 years or more with acute or convalescent COVID-19.

The rearrangement links TRBV2 to TRBJ2-3, with 7 bases that match TRBD1. The CDR3 extends over 14 amino acids. Germline V gene data show CDR1 as SNHLY and CDR2 as FYNNEI. Losses at the gene ends were 4 bases for V and 4 bases for J; bases not matched to a gene: 5. The CDR3 nucleotides are TGTGCCAGCAGTGCTGACAGGGCCCCAGATACGCAGTATTTT. Translated, it gives CASSADRAPDTQYF.

V usage is TRBV7-2 and J usage is TRBJ1-6; no clear D. Trimming cost V 5 bases and J 5 bases, with 13 bases left between them. The length of the CDR3 is 15 residues. The germline V gene has CDR1 SGHTA and CDR2 FQGNSA. The CDR3 DNA reads TGTGCCAGCAGCCCTAGACGGAACAATAATTCACCCCTCCACTTT. This codes for CASSPRRNNNSPLHF.

Only one count was recorded for this clone. The chain uses TRBV5-8 and TRBJ1-2; TRBD1 matches 10 bases. Germline CDR1 SGHTS, CDR2 YDEGEE. J lost 7 bases, V lost 1 base, and 4 bases had no gene match. The CDR3 has 14 residues. The CDR3 DNA follows: TGTGCCAGCAGCTTGCGACAGGGGGCGATTGGCTACACCTTC. Translated, it gives CASSLRQGAIGYTF.

The gene calls are TRBV14 and TRBJ2-1; D is perhaps TRBD2 (5 bases). From germline, CDR1 is SGHDN and CDR2 FVKESK. V lost 0 bases, J lost 9 bases, and 9 bases lay in between. This CDR3 comprises 13 residues. The CDR3 DNA reads TGTGCCAGCAGCCAAGATACGGGGAGTGAGCAGTTCTTC. Protein: CASSQDTGSEQFF.

The CDR3 loop reads CASLNRAEETQYF. DNA for the CDR3: TGTGCCAGCCTCAACAGGGCCGAGGAGACCCAGTACTTC. The chain recombines TRBV21-1 with TRBJ2-5; no DNA check was done on the table's D call, TRBD1. TRBV21-1 is a listed pseudogene. This CDR3 has 13 residues.

The chain couples TRBV19 to TRBJ1-2, with D maybe TRBD1 (6 bases). Germline V CDR1 and CDR2: LNHDA, SQIVND (reference sequence). V dropped 7 bases and J dropped 4 bases, with 16 bases sitting between them. This CDR3 spans 14 amino acids. CDR3 nucleotides: TGTGCCAGTAATCCCCCAGGGGTCGTCTATGGCTACACCTTC. Translated: CASNPPGVVYGYTF.

The rearrangement uses TRBV6-5 and TRBJ2-4; maybe TRBD1 (5 bases). Germline V gene lookup returns CDR1 MNHEY and CDR2 SVGAGI. Trimming cost V 2 bases and J 8 bases, with 10 bases left between them. The CDR3 is 13 residues long. The DNA of the CDR3 is TGTGCCAGCAGTTACGATGGGGCGGACATTCAGTACTTC. Translating gives CASSYDGADIQYF.

The chain couples TRBV25-1 to TRBJ2-5; D unclear. Germline assignment: CDR1 MGHDK and CDR2 SYGVNS. CDR3 size: 14 residues. V shed 3 bases and J shed 2 bases, with 10 bases lying between them. The CDR3 region is CASSEWALQETQYF. The CDR3 DNA is TGTGCCAGCAGTGAGTGGGCACTTCAAGAGACCCAGTACTTC.

The V and J genes are TRBV5-5 and TRBJ2-7; 8 bases agree with TRBD1. The V gene's germline CDR1 is SGHKS and CDR2 YYEKEE (reference sequence). The CDR3 totals 15 residues. With 3 bases clipped from V and 7 bases from J, the junction kept 12 bases outside the gene matches. CDR3 residues: CASSSETGDRGEQYF. The CDR3 nucleotides read TGTGCCAGCAGCTCAGAGACAGGGGACCGGGGGGAGCAGTACTTC.

This clone was observed a handful of times. CDR3: CASSRMKMTGVGTEAFF. CDR3 DNA sequence: TGTGCCAGCAGCCGCATGAAAATGACAGGGGTCGGAACTGAAGCTTTCTTT. The chain couples TRBV5-4 to TRBJ1-1, with 8 bases identical to TRBD1. V shed 4 bases and J 5 bases; nucleotides not matched to a gene: 16. The germline V gene has CDR1 SGHNT and CDR2 YYREEE (reference sequence). The CDR3 loop spans 17 amino acids.

V usage is TRBV5-6 and J usage is TRBJ1-5; D may be TRBD1 (5 bases). V was pared by 2 bases and J by 6 bases, with 18 bases between. The germline V gene encodes CDR1 SGHDT and CDR2 YYEEEE. The length of the CDR3 is 16 residues. This CDR3 reads CASSFSGNRVSQPQHF. The CDR3 DNA reads as TGTGCCAGCAGCTTTTCAGGGAATCGGGTGAGTCAGCCCCAGCATTTT. The variable domain in full, with the rest retrieved from reference TRBV5-6 and TRBJ1-5, is DAGVTQSPTHLIKTRGQQVTLRCSPKSGHDTVSWYQQALGQGPQFIFQYYEEEERQRGNFPDRFSGHQFPNYSSELNVNALLLGDSALYLCASSFSGNRVSQPQHFGDGTRLSIL.

V is TRBV12-3 or TRBV12-4 and J is TRBJ2-2; D possibly corresponds to TRBD1 (5 bases). Trimming left V 5 bases short and J 1 base short, with 5 bases between. The CDR3 loop spans 13 amino acids. The CDR3 region has the DNA TGTGCCAGCAGTACAGGGAACACCGGGGAGCTGTTTTTT. Residues: CASSTGNTGELFF.

V is TRBV27 and J is TRBJ1-2; tentatively, D is TRBD1 (6 bases). V lost 4 bases and J lost 4, with 16 bases in between. Germline values: CDR1 MNHEY, CDR2 SMNVEV (reference sequence). This CDR3 has 15 residues. The CDR3 DNA follows: TGTGCCAGCAGTTCGCTCGGGGGGGCCAGCTATGGCTACACCTTC. It is translated as CASSSLGGASYGYTF.

The chain recombines TRBV11-1 with TRBJ2-7; D gene ambiguous. V was clipped by 1 base and J by 5 bases, with 6 bases between them. From germline, CDR1 is SGHAT and CDR2 FQDESV (reference sequence). This CDR3 has 12 residues. The CDR3 DNA reads as TGTGCCAGCAGCTTAGTGAACAACGAGCAGTACTTC. This encodes CASSLVNNEQYF.

This chain joins TRBV9 and TRBJ2-7, with D tentatively TRBD2 (5 bases). Germline CDR1 is SGDLS and CDR2 is YYNGEE. The CDR3 contains 14 residues. Trimming removed 0 bases at V and 2 bases at J, with 9 bases between. This CDR3 reads CASSVGPEAYEQYF. As DNA, the CDR3 is TGTGCCAGCAGCGTAGGGCCGGAGGCCTACGAGCAGTACTTC.

This clone has a handful of counts. This CDR3 is CASRDSRSNQPQHF. The CDR3 region has the DNA TGTGCCAGCAGGGACAGTAGGAGCAATCAGCCCCAGCATTTT. The J gene is TRBJ1-5, the V gene TRBV6-6, with D possibly matching TRBD1 (6 bases). Trimming took off 6 bases at V and 1 base at J, with 10 bases between the two ends. The CDR3 is made up of 14 amino acids. Germline-derived CDR1 and CDR2 are MNHNY and SVGAGI (reference sequence).

The chain uses TRBV2 and TRBJ1-5; TRBD1 might be the D (5 bases). CDR1 SNHLY and CDR2 FYNNEI come from the germline V gene. V lost 3 bases, J lost 7 bases, and 19 bases lay in between. The CDR3 extends over 16 amino acids. For the CDR3, the DNA is TGTGCCAGCAGTGACCAGGTTGGAGGGGCAGGACAGCCCCAGCATTTT. Translation gives CASSDQVGGAGQPQHF.

J is TRBJ2-2 and V is TRBV7-9, with D possibly being TRBD2 (7 bases). CDR1 and CDR2 from the germline V gene are SEHNR and FQNEAQ (reference sequence). The CDR3 runs 15 residues. V gave up 4 bases and J gave up 4 bases, with 13 bases separating them. CDR3 bases: TGTGCCAGCAGCTCGGGGGGCGCGGCCACCGGGGAGCTGTTTTTT. Translating gives CASSSGGAATGELFF.

In this sample, this clone turned up a few times. V and J are TRBV19 and TRBJ1-5; D ambiguous. Germline lookup yields CDR1 LNHDA and CDR2 SQIVND (reference sequence). V lost 5 bases to trimming and J lost 5 bases, with 13 bases between them. The CDR3 has 14 residues. CDR3 sequence (DNA): TGTGCCAGTAGTGTCGGGGTGGGAGATCAGCCCCAGCATTTT. It is translated as CASSVGVGDQPQHF.

The V and J genes are TRBV6-6 and TRBJ1-3; 7 bases map to TRBD1. V trimming: 7 bases; J trimming: 0 bases; junction bases outside the gene matches: 6. The CDR3 runs 15 residues. Germline CDR1 is MNHNY and CDR2 is SVGAGI (reference sequence). The CDR3 DNA follows: TGTGCCAGCACCCTCAGGGGGAGCTCTGGAAACACCATATATTTT. It yields the protein CASTLRGSSGNTIYF.

The gene calls are TRBV7-2 and TRBJ2-1; TRBD2 matches 12 bases. Germline V gene sequence: CDR1 SGHTA, CDR2 FQGNSA. The trim removed 0 bases at V and 7 bases at J, leaving 7 bases unmatched. CDR3 length: 17 amino acids. The CDR3 DNA reads as TGTGCCAGCAGCTTAGCGGGAACTAGCGGGAGGTGGAATGAGCAGTTCTTC. Encoded protein: CASSLAGTSGRWNEQFF.

This rearrangement joins TRBV29-1 to TRBJ2-5, with TRBD1 identical over 9 bases. After removal of 6 bases from V and 4 bases from J, the junction contained 6 bases not matched to a gene. CDR3 length equals 13 residues. Looked up from germline, CDR1 is SQVTM and CDR2 is ANQGSEA. CDR3 in DNA: TGCAGCGTACAGGGGGCCAAAGGAGAGACCCAGTACTTC. Its protein is CSVQGAKGETQYF.

V gene TRBV7-6 combines with J gene TRBJ1-3; D unresolved. The germline V gene has CDR1 SGHVS and CDR2 FNYEAQ. The CDR3 is 13 amino acids. Trimming cost V 3 bases and J 4 bases, with 7 bases left between them. The CDR3 is CASSFLPGNTIYF. The CDR3 DNA reads as TGTGCCAGCAGCTTCCTCCCGGGAAACACCATATATTTT.

Only a few counts were recorded for this clone. V and J are TRBV6-2 or TRBV6-3 and TRBJ2-3, with D unclear. Germline V gene sequence: CDR1 MNHEY, CDR2 SVGEGT. Trimming removed 4 bases from V and 3 bases from J, with 5 bases in between. The CDR3 has 12 amino acids. Here the CDR3 reads CASSSTTDTQYF. The DNA for the CDR3 is TGTGCCAGCAGTTCTACTACAGATACGCAGTATTTT.